The clone carrying this T cell receptor (beta chain) was observed a handful of times. This specimen comes from a study of blood T cell repertoires in COVID-19. Study in general: Donors in the United States, Italy and Spain gave samples during acute or convalescent COVID-19. Sources were T cells, B-cell-depleted T cells, or PBMCs; the material itself was cDNA or gDNA.

In the authors' workflow: Estimated nucleated cell counts came from reference gene primer amplification. Data came from immunoSEQ multiplex PCR; TCRdb stores just in-frame clones and leaves some out. V, J and clone size reflect that table, while D and trimming were determined from the DNA. There are around 150,000 clones in the sample; more than 65% occur only once, and around 13% lies in the top ten. The receptor's source is a woman of 80 years or more with acute or convalescent COVID-19. Sequences were obtained from peripheral blood.

CDR3 protein: CASNLGQGLQPQHF. The CDR3 DNA sequence: TGTGCCAGTAATCTGGGACAGGGACTTCAGCCCCAGCATTTT. The V call is TRBV19, the J call TRBJ1-5; 9 bases match TRBD1. In germline, CDR1 is LNHDA, CDR2 SQIVND (reference sequence). Trimming removed 7 bases from V and 6 bases from J; junction bases left unmatched: 7. The CDR3 consists of 14 residues.